These 15 T cell receptor beta chains were all obtained from the same sample, sequenced in a study of blood T cell repertoires in COVID-19. Clones were read by immunoSEQ multiplex PCR, and TCRdb kept only the in-frame ones, dropping some. The sample has fewer than 250,000 clones; roughly 86% are singletons. Sequencing input: peripheral blood. These receptors were collected from a woman in her 70s with active or convalescent COVID-19.

The J gene is TRBJ1-3, the V gene TRBV5-4; D is undetermined. Germline V gene sequence: CDR1 SGHNT, CDR2 YYREEE (reference sequence). V shed 0 bases and J shed 7 bases, with 8 bases lying between them. The CDR3 sequence is 13 residues long. The CDR3 region is CASSLGTRNTIYF. CDR3 coding DNA: TGTGCCAGCAGCTTGGGGACTCGGAACACCATATATTTT.

V gene TRBV3-1 (or the pseudogene TRBV3-2) combines with J gene TRBJ2-7; 12 positions agree with TRBD2. Per the germline V gene, CDR1 is LGHDT and CDR2 is YNNKEL (reference sequence). There are 19 residues in the CDR3. V lost 4 bases, J lost 2 bases, and 15 bases stayed unmatched. CDR3 DNA: TGTGCCAGCAGCCGCTCCCCGGGACTAGCGGGTCTTTTCGCCTACGAGCAGTACTTC. It yields the protein CASSRSPGLAGLFAYEQYF.

Here the CDR3 reads CAWSQPWTYGYTF. CDR3 DNA sequence: TGTGCCTGGAGTCAACCCTGGACTTATGGCTACACCTTC. The rearrangement joins TRBV30 to TRBJ1-2; D unclear. This CDR3 spans 13 amino acids. V was pared by 2 bases and J by 5 bases, with 12 bases between. In germline, CDR1 is GTSNPN, CDR2 SVGIG (reference sequence).

The chain employs TRBV7-9 and TRBJ2-2, with D perhaps matching TRBD1 (6 bases). Per the germline V gene, CDR1 is SEHNR and CDR2 is FQNEAQ (reference sequence). There are 14 residues in the CDR3. V lost 5 bases and J 7 bases, leaving 14 bases between the germline ends. The CDR3 DNA sequence: TGTGCCAGCAGCCGTGGACAGTTACGCGGGGAGCTGTTTTTT. This sequence encodes CASSRGQLRGELFF.

This chain uses TRBV6-5 with TRBJ1-2; the match to TRBD1 covers 9 bases. CDR3 size: 14 residues. Trimming took 7 bases from V and 3 from J; bases not matched to a gene: 6. CDR1 and CDR2 (germline): MNHEY, SVGAGI. CDR3 sequence reads: CASTLDRGYYGYTF. CDR3 coding DNA: TGTGCCAGCACCCTGGACAGGGGATACTATGGCTACACCTTC.

The V call is TRBV7-2, the J call TRBJ2-5; 11 bases match TRBD2. With V trimmed by 3 bases and J by 5 bases, 8 bases remained unmatched. Looked up from germline, CDR1 is SGHTA and CDR2 is FQGNSA. This CDR3 has 16 amino acids. CDR3 residues: CASSFNSGRAGETQYF. CDR3 nucleotide sequence: TGTGCCAGCAGCTTTAATAGCGGGAGGGCTGGGGAGACCCAGTACTTC.

The rearrangement joins TRBV6-5 to TRBJ1-6; 12 bases are a match to TRBD1. The germline CDR1 and CDR2 sequences are MNHEY and SVGAGI. Losses at the gene ends were 2 bases for V and 16 bases for J; bases not matched to a gene: 3. This CDR3 is 13 amino acids long. The CDR3 sequence: CASSYRDRGPLHF. The CDR3 DNA follows: TGTGCCAGCAGTTACCGGGACAGGGGGCCACTCCACTTT.

This chain uses TRBV24-1 with TRBJ2-3; D perhaps matches TRBD1 (5 bases). The ends were cut back, 3 bases at V and 0 bases at J, with 9 bases in the middle. CDR3 length: 15 residues. Germline V lookup: CDR1 KGHDR, CDR2 SFDVKD. The CDR3 DNA reads TGTGCCACCAGTGATCCCCAGGGCAGCACAGATACGCAGTATTTT. It translates to CATSDPQGSTDTQYF.

V is TRBV19 and J is TRBJ1-5; 7 bases line up with TRBD1. The CDR3 totals 14 residues. Unmatched junction bases numbered 7, after V lost 2 bases and J lost 9 bases. CDR1 and CDR2 from the germline V gene are LNHDA and SQIVND (reference sequence). The CDR3: CASSITGARGPQHF. CDR3 DNA: TGTGCCAGTAGTATAACAGGGGCCCGGGGGCCCCAGCATTTT.

This clone was picked up a small number of times. J is TRBJ1-6 and V is TRBV4-1, with 8 positions matching TRBD1. CDR3 length equals 15 residues. V was pared by 6 bases and J by 14 bases, with 15 bases of the junction left unmatched. CDR1 is MGHRA and CDR2 is YSYEKL in the germline V gene. The CDR3 loop reads CASSKAGTGILSLHF. The CDR3 bases are TGCGCCAGCAGTAAGGCCGGGACAGGAATCTTGTCCCTCCACTTT.

The chain recombines TRBV6-5 with TRBJ1-1; TRBD1 matches at 7 bases. The ends lost 6 bases at V and 0 bases at J; junction bases unmatched: 4. The CDR3 is made up of 14 amino acids. Germline V gene sequence: CDR1 MNHEY, CDR2 SVGAGI. CDR3 residues: CASSLGQLNTEAFF. The CDR3 DNA is TGTGCCAGCAGCCTGGGACAGTTGAACACTGAAGCTTTCTTT.

The J gene is TRBJ1-2, the V gene TRBV19, with 12 bases matching TRBD1. Germline CDR1 LNHDA, CDR2 SQIVND (reference sequence). The CDR3 sequence is 17 residues long. V was pared by 4 bases and J by 4 bases, with 10 bases of the junction left unmatched. Written as DNA, the CDR3 is TGTGCCAGTAGTAGAGAGGCCGGGACAGGGGGCGCCTATGGCTACACCTTC. It codes for CASSREAGTGGAYGYTF.

J is TRBJ1-1 and V is TRBV2; D call uncertain. V was clipped by 1 base and J by 0 bases, with 6 bases between them. CDR3 size: 14 residues. Looked up from germline, CDR1 is SNHLY and CDR2 is FYNNEI. CDR3 in amino acids: CASSEGQMNTEAFF. The CDR3 region has the DNA TGTGCCAGCAGTGAAGGGCAGATGAACACTGAAGCTTTCTTT.

This rearrangement joins TRBV28 to TRBJ2-3; possibly TRBD2 for D (5 bases). The CDR3 extends over 15 amino acids. The V end was cut by 4 bases, the J end by 6 bases, with 17 bases between. The germline V gene has CDR1 MDHEN and CDR2 SYDVKM. The CDR3 DNA is TGTGCCAGCAGTTACTCCGGGAAAGGAGCTGATACGCAGTATTTT. Protein sequence: CASSYSGKGADTQYF.

The J gene is TRBJ2-3, the V gene TRBV5-4, with 9 nucleotides matching TRBD2. Germline CDR1 SGHNT, CDR2 YYREEE (reference sequence). The CDR3 runs to 18 residues. The J segment lost 0 bases and the V segment lost 0 bases, leaving 8 bases of the junction unmatched. CDR3 nucleotides: TGTGCCAGCAGCTTGGTAGTCCGACTAGCGGACAGCACAGATACGCAGTATTTT. It yields the protein CASSLVVRLADSTDTQYF. Supplemented by reference TRBV5-4 and TRBJ2-3, the full variable domain reads ETGVTQSPTHLIKTRGQQVTLRCSSQSGHNTVSWYQQALGQGPQFIFQYYREEENGRGNFPPRFSGLQFPNYSSELNVNALELDDSALYLCASSLVVRLADSTDTQYFGPGTRLTVL.